This T cell receptor (beta chain) was recovered during a study of T cells in Graves' hyperthyroidism and ophthalmopathy. Study findings and constraints: Before onset, by a median of approximately 6.8 months, the model predicted ophthalmopathy.

When ophthalmopathy did not progress within 18 months, Graves' hyperthyroidism was considered stable. Clinical symptoms, serum thyroxine, TRAb, thyroid ultrasound and orbital computed tomography established diagnosis. TCR beta CDR3 region amplification was performed from RNA transcripts. The TCR CDR3 first-round RT-PCR relied on the HTBI primer set. Using its own MiXCR run on the multiplex PCR reads, TCRdb lists one record per CDR3 protein. The sample has 300,000 to 400,000 distinct CDR3 sequences, 21% seen once. Germline V lookup: CDR1 WNHNN, CDR2 SYGVQD (reference sequence). This CDR3 region has 17 residues. The V gene end was trimmed by 6 bases and the J gene end by 6 bases; junction bases not matched to a gene: 9. A note on this clonotype: Antigen unknown.

The sample taken for sequencing was blood. This TCR was sampled from a woman aged 45-60 years with Graves' hyperthyroidism. V and J are TRBV10-1 and TRBJ2-2; the match to TRBD2 covers 14 bases. The CDR3 DNA is TGCGCCAGCAGCGTGACTAGCGGGGGGGGACCAGCCGGGGAGCTGTTTTTT. Its protein is CASSVTSGGGPAGELFF.